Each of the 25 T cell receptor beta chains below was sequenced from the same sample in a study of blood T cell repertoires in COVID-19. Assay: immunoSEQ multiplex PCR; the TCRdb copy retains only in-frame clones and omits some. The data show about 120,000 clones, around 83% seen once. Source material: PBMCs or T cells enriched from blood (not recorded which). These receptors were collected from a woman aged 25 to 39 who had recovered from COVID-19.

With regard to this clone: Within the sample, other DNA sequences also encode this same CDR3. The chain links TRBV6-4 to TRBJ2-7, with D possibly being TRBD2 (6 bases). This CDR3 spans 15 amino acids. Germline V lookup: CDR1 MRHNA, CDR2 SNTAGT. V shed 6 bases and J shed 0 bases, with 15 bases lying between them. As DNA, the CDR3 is TGTGCCAGCAGCGTTAGCGGAGGGAGCTCCTACGAGCAGTACTTC. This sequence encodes CASSVSGGSSYEQYF.

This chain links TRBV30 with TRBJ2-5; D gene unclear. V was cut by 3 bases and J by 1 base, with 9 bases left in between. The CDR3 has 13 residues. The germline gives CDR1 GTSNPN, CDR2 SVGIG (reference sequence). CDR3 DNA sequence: TGTGCCTGGAGATACGGAGTCCAAGAGACCCAGTACTTC. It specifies CAWRYGVQETQYF.

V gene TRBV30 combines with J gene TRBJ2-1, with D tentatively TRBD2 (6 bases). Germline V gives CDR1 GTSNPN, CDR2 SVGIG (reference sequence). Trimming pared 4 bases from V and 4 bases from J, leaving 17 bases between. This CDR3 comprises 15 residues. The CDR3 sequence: CAWTRGGVSYNEQFF. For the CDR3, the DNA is TGTGCCTGGACCCGTGGCGGGGTTTCTTACAATGAGCAGTTCTTC. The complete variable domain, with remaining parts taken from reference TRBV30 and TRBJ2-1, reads SQTIHQWPATLVQPVGSPLSLECTVEGTSNPNLYWYRQAAGRGLQLLFYSVGIGQISSEVPQNLSASRPQDRQFILSSKKLLLSDSGFYLCAWTRGGVSYNEQFFGPGTRLTVL.

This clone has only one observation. CDR3: CASSPGTGGMEPQHF. Written as DNA, the CDR3 is TGTGCCAGCAGCCCCGGGACAGGGGGCATGGAGCCCCAGCATTTT. V is TRBV5-6 and J is TRBJ1-5, with 12 bases identical to TRBD1. Trimming took 4 bases from V and 8 from J; bases not matched to a gene: 7. The germline CDR1 and CDR2 sequences are SGHDT and YYEEEE. CDR3 length: 15 amino acids. Drawing the rest from reference TRBV5-6 and TRBJ1-5, the complete variable domain is DAGVTQSPTHLIKTRGQQVTLRCSPKSGHDTVSWYQQALGQGPQFIFQYYEEEERQRGNFPDRFSGHQFPNYSSELNVNALLLGDSALYLCASSPGTGGMEPQHFGDGTRLSIL.

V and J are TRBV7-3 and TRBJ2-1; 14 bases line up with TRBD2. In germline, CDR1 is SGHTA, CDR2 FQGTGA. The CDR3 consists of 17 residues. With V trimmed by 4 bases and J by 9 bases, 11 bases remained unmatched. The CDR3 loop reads CASSSGTSGRNGGEQFF. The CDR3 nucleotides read TGTGCCAGCAGCTCCGGGACTAGCGGGAGAAACGGGGGTGAGCAGTTCTTC.

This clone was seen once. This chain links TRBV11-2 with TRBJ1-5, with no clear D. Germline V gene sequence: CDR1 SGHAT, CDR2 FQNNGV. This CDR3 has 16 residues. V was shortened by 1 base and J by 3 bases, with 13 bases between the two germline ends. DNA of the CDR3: TGTGCCAGCAGCTTAGTCTCCGGGTGGTACAATCAGCCCCAGCATTTT. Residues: CASSLVSGWYNQPQHF. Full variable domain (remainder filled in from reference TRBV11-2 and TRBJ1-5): EAGVAQSPRYKIIEKRQSVAFWCNPISGHATLYWYQQILGQGPKLLIQFQNNGVVDDSQLPKDRFSAERLKGVDSTLKIQPAKLEDSAVYLCASSLVSGWYNQPQHFGDGTRLSIL.

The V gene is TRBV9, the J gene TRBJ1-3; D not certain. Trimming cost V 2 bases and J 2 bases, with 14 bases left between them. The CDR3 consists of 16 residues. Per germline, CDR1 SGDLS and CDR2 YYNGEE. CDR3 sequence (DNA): TGTGCCAGCAGCGTTAAGGGAGAGGCGACTGGAAACACCATATATTTT. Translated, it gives CASSVKGEATGNTIYF.

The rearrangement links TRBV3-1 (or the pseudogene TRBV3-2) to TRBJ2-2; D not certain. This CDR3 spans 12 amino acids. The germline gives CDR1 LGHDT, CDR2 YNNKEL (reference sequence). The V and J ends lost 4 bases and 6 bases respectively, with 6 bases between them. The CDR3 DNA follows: TGTGCCAGCAGCCCCCCGTCCGGGGAGCTGTTTTTT. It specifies CASSPPSGELFF.

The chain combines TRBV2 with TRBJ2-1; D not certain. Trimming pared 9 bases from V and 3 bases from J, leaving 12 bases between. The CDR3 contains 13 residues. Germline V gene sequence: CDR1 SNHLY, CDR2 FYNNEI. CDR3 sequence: CASRRQVYNEQFF. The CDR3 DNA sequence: TGTGCCAGTAGGCGCCAGGTCTACAATGAGCAGTTCTTC.

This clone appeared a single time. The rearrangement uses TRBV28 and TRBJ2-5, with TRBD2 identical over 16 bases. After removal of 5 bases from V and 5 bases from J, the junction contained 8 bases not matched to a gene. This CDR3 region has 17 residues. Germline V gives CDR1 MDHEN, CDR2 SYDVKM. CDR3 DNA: TGTGCCAGCAGTCCACCGGGACTAGCGGGAGGGAGGGAGACCCAGTACTTC. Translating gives CASSPPGLAGGRETQYF.

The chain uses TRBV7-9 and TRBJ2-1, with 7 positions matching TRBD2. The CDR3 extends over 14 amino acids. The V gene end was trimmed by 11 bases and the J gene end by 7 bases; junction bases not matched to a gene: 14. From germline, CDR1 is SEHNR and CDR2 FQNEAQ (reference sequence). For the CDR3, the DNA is TGTGCCTATAATCTAGGGGACTACTTAAATGAGCAGTTCTTC. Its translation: CAYNLGDYLNEQFF.

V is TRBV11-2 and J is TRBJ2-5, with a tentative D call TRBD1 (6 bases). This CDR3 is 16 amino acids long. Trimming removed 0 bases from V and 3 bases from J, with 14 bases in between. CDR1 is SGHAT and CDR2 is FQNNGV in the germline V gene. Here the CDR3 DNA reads TGTGCCAGCAGCTTAGATTCCGGGACACCCGAAGAGACCCAGTACTTC. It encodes CASSLDSGTPEETQYF.

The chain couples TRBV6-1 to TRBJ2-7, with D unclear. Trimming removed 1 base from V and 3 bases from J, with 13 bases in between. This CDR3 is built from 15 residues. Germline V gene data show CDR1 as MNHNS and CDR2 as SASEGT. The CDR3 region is CASSEGVGSIYEQYF. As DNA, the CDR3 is TGTGCCAGCAGTGAAGGGGTGGGCTCTATCTACGAGCAGTACTTC.

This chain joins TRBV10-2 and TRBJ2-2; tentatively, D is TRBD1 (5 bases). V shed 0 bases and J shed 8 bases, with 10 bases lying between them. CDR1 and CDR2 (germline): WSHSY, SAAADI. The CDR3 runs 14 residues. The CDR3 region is CASSESRVMGELFF. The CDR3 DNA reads TGCGCCAGCAGTGAGTCCAGGGTTATGGGGGAGCTGTTTTTT.

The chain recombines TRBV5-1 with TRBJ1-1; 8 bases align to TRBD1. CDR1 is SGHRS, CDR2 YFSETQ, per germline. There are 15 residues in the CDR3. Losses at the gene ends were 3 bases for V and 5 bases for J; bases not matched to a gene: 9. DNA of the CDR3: TGCGCCAGCAGCTCAGCGAACAGGGGGGGAACTGAAGCTTTCTTT. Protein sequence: CASSSANRGGTEAFF.

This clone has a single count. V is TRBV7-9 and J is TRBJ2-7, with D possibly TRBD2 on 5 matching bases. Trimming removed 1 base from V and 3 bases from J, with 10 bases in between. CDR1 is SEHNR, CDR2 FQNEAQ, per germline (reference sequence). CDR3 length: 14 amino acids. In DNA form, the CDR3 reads TGTGCCAGCAGCTTAGGTAGCGCTAACTACGAGCAGTACTTC. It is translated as CASSLGSANYEQYF.

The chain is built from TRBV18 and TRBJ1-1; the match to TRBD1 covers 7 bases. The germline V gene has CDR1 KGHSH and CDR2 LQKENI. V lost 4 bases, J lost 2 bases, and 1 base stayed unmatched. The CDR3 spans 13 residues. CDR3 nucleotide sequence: TGTGCCAGCTCACGGGACAGCAACACTGAAGCTTTCTTT. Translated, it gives CASSRDSNTEAFF.

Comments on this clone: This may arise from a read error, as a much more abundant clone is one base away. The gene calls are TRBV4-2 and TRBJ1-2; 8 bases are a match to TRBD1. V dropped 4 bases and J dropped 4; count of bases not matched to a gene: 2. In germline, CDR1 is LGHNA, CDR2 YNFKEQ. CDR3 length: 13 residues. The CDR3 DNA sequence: TGTGCCAGCAGCCCAACAGGGGGCTATGGCTACACCTTC. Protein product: CASSPTGGYGYTF.

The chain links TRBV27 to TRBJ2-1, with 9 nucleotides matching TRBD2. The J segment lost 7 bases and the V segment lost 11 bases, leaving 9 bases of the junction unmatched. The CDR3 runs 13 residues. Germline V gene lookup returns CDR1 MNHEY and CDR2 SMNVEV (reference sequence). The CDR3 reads CACQTSGGNEQFF. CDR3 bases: TGTGCCTGCCAGACTAGCGGTGGGAATGAGCAGTTCTTC.

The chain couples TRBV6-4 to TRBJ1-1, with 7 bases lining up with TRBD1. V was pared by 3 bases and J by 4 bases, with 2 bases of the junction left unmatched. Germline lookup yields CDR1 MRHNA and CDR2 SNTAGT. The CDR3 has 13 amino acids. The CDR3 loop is CASSEGGSTEAFF. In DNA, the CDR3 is TGTGCCAGCAGTGAAGGGGGCAGCACTGAAGCTTTCTTT.

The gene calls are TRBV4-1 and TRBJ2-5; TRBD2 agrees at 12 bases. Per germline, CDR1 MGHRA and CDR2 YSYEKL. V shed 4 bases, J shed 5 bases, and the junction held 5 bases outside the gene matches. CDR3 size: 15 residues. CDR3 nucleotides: TGCGCCAGCAGCCCGACTAGCGGGAGCGTGGAGACCCAGTACTTC. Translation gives CASSPTSGSVETQYF.

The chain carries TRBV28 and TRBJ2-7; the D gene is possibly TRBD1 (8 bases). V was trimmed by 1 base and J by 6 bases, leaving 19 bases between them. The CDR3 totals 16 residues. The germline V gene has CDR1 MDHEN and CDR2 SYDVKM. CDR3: CASSLSPRTGRAEQYF. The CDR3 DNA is TGTGCCAGCAGTTTATCCCCCAGGACAGGGAGGGCCGAGCAGTACTTC.

The DNA of the CDR3 is TGTGCCAGCAGTTACTTTTCGACAGGGGCGGGTGGCTACACCTTC. Amino acids: CASSYFSTGAGGYTF. The J gene is TRBJ1-2, the V gene TRBV6-5; 8 bases agree with TRBD1. Germline V gene data show CDR1 as MNHEY and CDR2 as SVGAGI. The CDR3 has 15 amino acids. Trimming at V came to 1 base and at J to 7 bases, leaving 8 bases not matched to a gene.

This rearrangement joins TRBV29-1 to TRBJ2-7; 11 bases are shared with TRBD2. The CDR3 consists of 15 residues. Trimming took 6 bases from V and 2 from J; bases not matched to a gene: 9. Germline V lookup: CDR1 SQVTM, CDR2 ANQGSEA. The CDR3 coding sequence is TGCAGCGTCGACGACGGGACTAGCGGAACCTACGAGCAGTACTTC. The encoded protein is CSVDDGTSGTYEQYF.

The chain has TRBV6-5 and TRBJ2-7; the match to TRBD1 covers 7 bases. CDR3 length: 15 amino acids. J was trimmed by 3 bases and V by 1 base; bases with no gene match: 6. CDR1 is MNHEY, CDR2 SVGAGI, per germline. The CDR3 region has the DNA TGTGCCAGCAGTTACTACGTTTCAGGGGGCTACGAGCAGTACTTC. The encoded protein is CASSYYVSGGYEQYF.